This T cell receptor (beta chain) was sequenced during a study of blood T cell repertoires in COVID-19. For the study at large: Spain, Italy and the United States supplied samples that represented acute and convalescent COVID-19.

The CDR3 is made up of 15 amino acids. Germline loops: CDR1 ENHRY, CDR2 SYGVKD. Trimming took 8 bases from V and 4 from J; bases not matched to a gene: 8. Sequenced by immunoSEQ multiplex PCR; TCRdb stores in-frame clones only, minus some. The table has approximately 290,000 clones, roughly 84% seen once. V usage is TRBV10-3 and J usage is TRBJ2-2; 9 bases agree with TRBD1. The sequenced material came from peripheral blood. The sequence came from a person aged 70 to 85 with COVID-19, enrolled during active disease. The CDR3 sequence: CAIRGGTGRTGELFF. The CDR3 nucleotides read TGTGCCATCCGAGGAGGGACAGGGCGCACCGGGGAGCTGTTTTTT.